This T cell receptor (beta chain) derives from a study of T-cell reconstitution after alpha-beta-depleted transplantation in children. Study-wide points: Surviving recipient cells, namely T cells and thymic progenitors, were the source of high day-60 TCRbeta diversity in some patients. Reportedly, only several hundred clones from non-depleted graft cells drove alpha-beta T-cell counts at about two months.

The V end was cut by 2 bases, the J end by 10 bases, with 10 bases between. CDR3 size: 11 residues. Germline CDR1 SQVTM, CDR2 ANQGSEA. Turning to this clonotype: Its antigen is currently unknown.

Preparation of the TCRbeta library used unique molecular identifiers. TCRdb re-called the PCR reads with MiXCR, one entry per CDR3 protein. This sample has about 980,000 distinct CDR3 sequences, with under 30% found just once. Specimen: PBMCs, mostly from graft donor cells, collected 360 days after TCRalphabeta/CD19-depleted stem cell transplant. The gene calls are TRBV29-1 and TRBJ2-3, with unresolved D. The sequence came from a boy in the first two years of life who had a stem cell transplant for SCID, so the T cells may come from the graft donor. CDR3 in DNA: TGCAGCGTTGAACTAGAGTTTCCGCAGTATTTT. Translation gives CSVELEFPQYF.